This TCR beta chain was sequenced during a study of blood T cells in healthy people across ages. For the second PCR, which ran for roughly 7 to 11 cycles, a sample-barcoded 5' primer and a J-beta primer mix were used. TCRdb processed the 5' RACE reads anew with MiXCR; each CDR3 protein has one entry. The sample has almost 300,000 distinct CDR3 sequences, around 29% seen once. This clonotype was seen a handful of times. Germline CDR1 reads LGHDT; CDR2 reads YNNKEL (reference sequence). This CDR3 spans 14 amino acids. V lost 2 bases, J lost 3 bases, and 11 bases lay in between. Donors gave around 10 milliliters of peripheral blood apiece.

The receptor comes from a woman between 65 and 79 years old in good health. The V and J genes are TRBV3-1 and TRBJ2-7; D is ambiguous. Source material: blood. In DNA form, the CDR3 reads TGTGCCAGCAGCCAATTCGGCAGTAACTACGAGCAGTACTTC. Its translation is CASSQFGSNYEQYF.